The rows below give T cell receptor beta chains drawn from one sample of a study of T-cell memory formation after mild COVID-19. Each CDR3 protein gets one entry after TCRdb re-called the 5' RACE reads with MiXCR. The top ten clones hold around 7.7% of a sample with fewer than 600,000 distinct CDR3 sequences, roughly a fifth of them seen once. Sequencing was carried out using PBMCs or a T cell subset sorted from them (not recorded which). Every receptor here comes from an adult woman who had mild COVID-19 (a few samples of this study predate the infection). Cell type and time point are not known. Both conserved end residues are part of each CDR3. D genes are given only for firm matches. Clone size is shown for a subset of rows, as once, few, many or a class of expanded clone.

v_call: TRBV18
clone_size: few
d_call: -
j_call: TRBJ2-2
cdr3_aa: CASSPDILGTGELFF
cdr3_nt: TGTGCCAGCTCACCGGACATCTTGGGCACCGGGGAGCTGTTTTTT

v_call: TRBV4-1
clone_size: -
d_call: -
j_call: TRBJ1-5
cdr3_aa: CASSQINGYNQPQHF
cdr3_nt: TGCGCCAGCAGCCAGATCAACGGGTACAATCAGCCCCAGCATTTT

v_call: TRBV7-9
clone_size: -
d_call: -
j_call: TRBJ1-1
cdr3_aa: CASRSLSNTEAFF
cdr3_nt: TGTGCCAGCAGATCCCTTTCGAACACTGAAGCTTTCTTT

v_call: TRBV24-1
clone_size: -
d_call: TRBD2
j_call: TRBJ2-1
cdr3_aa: CATSDPGTSAYNEQFF
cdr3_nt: TGTGCCACCAGTGATCCCGGGACTAGCGCTTACAATGAGCAGTTCTTC

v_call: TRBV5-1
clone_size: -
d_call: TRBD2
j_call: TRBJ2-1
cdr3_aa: CASSLRLAGLNEQFF
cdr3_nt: TGCGCCAGCAGCTTGAGGCTAGCGGGACTCAATGAGCAGTTCTTC

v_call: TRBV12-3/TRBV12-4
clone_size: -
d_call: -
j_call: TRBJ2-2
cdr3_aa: CASSSEGGIAGELFF
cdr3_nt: TGTGCCAGCAGTTCGGAAGGGGGAATCGCCGGGGAGCTGTTTTTT

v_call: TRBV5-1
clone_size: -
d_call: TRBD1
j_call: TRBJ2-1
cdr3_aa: CASSLKGTGSVYNEQFF
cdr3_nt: TGCGCCAGCAGCTTGAAAGGGACAGGGAGCGTCTACAATGAGCAGTTCTTC

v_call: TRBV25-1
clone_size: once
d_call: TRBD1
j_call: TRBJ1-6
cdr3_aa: CASADRGNNSPLHF
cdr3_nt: TGTGCCAGTGCGGACAGGGGGAATAATTCACCCCTCCACTTT

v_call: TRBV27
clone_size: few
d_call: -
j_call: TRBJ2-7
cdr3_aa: CASSSRAGTPVEQYF
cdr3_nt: TGTGCCAGCAGTTCTCGTGCGGGAACACCCGTTGAGCAGTACTTC

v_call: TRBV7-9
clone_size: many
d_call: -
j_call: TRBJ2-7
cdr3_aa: CASSLVDGYEQYF
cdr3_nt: TGTGCCAGCAGCTTAGTCGACGGCTACGAGCAGTACTTC

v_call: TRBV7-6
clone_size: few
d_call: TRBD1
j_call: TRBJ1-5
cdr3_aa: CASSLGTGGNNQPQHF
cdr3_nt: TGTGCCAGCAGCTTAGGGACAGGGGGCAACAATCAGCCCCAGCATTTT

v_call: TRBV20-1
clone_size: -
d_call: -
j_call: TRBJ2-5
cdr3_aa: CSASTRLQETQYF
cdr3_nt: TGCAGTGCTTCGACCAGACTCCAAGAGACCCAGTACTTC

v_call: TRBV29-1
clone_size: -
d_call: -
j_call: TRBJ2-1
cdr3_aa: CSVGDQYRVEFYNEQFF
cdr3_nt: TGCAGCGTTGGGGATCAGTATCGAGTGGAATTCTACAATGAGCAGTTCTTC

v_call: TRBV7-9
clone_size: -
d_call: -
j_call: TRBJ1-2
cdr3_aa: CASSTPYGYTF
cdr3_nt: TGTGCCAGCAGCACTCCTTATGGCTACACCTTC

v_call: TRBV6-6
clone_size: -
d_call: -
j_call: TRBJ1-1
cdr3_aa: CASSAPVGYVTEAFF
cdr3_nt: TGTGCCAGCAGTGCCCCCGTCGGGTACGTCACTGAAGCTTTCTTT

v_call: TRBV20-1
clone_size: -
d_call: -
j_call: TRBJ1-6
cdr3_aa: CSARDGEISTVNSPLHF
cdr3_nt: TGCAGTGCTAGAGATGGGGAGATCTCCACCGTCAATTCACCCCTCCACTTT